What follows are 24 T cell receptor beta chains derived from one specimen sequenced in a study of T cells in Graves' hyperthyroidism and ophthalmopathy. There were TCR beta CDR3 regions amplified from RNA transcripts. Carried out on the TCR CDR3, a first-round RT-PCR used the HTBI primer set. TCRdb analysed the multiplex PCR reads with MiXCR anew, one entry per CDR3 protein. Here the sample spans hundreds of thousands of distinct CDR3 sequences, 12% to 15% being singletons. Sequenced input: blood. These receptors originate from a woman under 30 with Graves' hyperthyroidism.

This clonotype was detected only once. This may stem from a read error, because a much larger clone lies one nucleotide away. This rearrangement joins TRBV28 to TRBJ1-5, with 12 positions matching TRBD1. Germline V gene lookup returns CDR1 MDHEN and CDR2 SYDVKM. CDR3 size: 16 residues. This CDR3 reads CAGSLLGQGAHQPQHF. DNA for the CDR3: TGTGCCGGCAGTTTATTGGGACAGGGGGCACACCAGCCCCAGCATTTT.

This clonotype appeared many times. The J gene is TRBJ1-6, the V gene TRBV19; TRBD1 agrees at 8 bases. V gave up 9 bases and J gave up 13 bases; unmatched junction bases: 14. Germline CDR1 LNHDA, CDR2 SQIVND (reference sequence). CDR3 length: 14 residues. The CDR3 DNA reads as TGTGCCAGCCGAGAGCGGCAGGGGGCGATTCCCCTCCACTTT. Its translation is CASRERQGAIPLHF.

This clonotype has just one count. J is TRBJ2-3 and V is TRBV29-1, with D unclear. V lost 6 bases and J lost 4, with 8 bases in between. The CDR3 length is 11 residues. Germline V gene lookup returns CDR1 SQVTM and CDR2 ANQGSEA. This CDR3 reads CSVVSPDTQYF. As DNA, the CDR3 is TGCAGCGTCGTATCCCCAGATACGCAGTATTTT.

This chain links TRBV20-1 with TRBJ1-5; TRBD1 is a possible D gene (6 bases). V was clipped by 5 bases and J by 0 bases, with 14 bases between them. The germline gives CDR1 DFQATT, CDR2 SNEGSKA (reference sequence). The CDR3 covers 15 residues. The CDR3 coding sequence is TGCAGTGCTGGCTGGTCAGGGGATAGCAATCAGCCCCAGCATTTT. This gives the protein CSAGWSGDSNQPQHF.

The table lists this clonotype with a count of one. A much larger clone is a single base away; this may be a read error. The chain has TRBV10-3 and TRBJ2-7; D may be TRBD2 (6 bases). This CDR3 region has 13 residues. The germline V and J ends were trimmed by 9 bases and 5 bases, with 17 bases remaining between them. CDR1 and CDR2 from the germline V gene are ENHRY and SYGVKD. The CDR3 spells CAILAAVRDEQYF. The CDR3 DNA reads as TGTGCCATTTTAGCGGCCGTCCGGGACGAGCAGTACTTC.

The chain recombines TRBV24-1 with TRBJ2-5; a weak D match, TRBD2 (6 bases). Germline V CDR1 and CDR2: KGHDR, SFDVKD. The CDR3 covers 14 residues. Trimming stripped 1 base from V and 4 bases from J, with 9 bases between. The CDR3 DNA reads TGTGCCACCAGTGATTTAGGAGGGCGAGAGACCCAGTACTTC. The encoded protein is CATSDLGGRETQYF.

In this sample, this clonotype turned up many times. The V gene is TRBV20-1, the J gene TRBJ2-1; TRBD2 matches at 7 bases. The CDR3 consists of 14 residues. V lost 7 bases to trimming and J lost 0 bases; unmatched junction nucleotides: 6. Germline assignment: CDR1 DFQATT and CDR2 SNEGSKA (reference sequence). The CDR3 bases are TGCAGTGGGGCCCGGGACTACTCCTACAATGAGCAGTTCTTC. Residues: CSGARDYSYNEQFF.

This clonotype came up many times. The rearrangement uses TRBV28 and TRBJ2-1, with 8 nucleotides matching TRBD1. With V trimmed by 7 bases and J by 6 bases, 14 bases remained unmatched. The CDR3 length is 16 residues. Germline loops: CDR1 MDHEN, CDR2 SYDVKM. DNA for the CDR3: TGTGCCAGCACCTACGCAGGGGGCCCGTCGGGCAATGAGCAGTTCTTC. Translation: CASTYAGGPSGNEQFF.

This rearrangement joins TRBV7-6 to TRBJ2-2; no definite D call. V dropped 0 bases and J dropped 6 bases, with 8 bases sitting between them. Germline CDR1 is SGHVS and CDR2 is FNYEAQ. The CDR3 has 14 amino acids. The CDR3 sequence is CASSLAREAGELFF. CDR3 coding DNA: TGTGCCAGCAGCTTAGCGCGAGAGGCCGGGGAGCTGTTTTTT.

This clonotype was detected ten times or more. The chain is built from TRBV30 and TRBJ1-1; D is uncertain. The CDR3 extends over 15 amino acids. CDR1 and CDR2 from the germline V gene are GTSNPN and SVGIG (reference sequence). V was clipped by 0 bases and J by 7 bases, with 18 bases between them. Here the CDR3 DNA reads TGTGCCTGGAGTGTACAACACAGAGGGAGGGATGAAGCTTTCTTT. It codes for CAWSVQHRGRDEAFF.

This clonotype was counted many times. This chain connects TRBV20-1 to TRBJ2-5, with 8 bases that match TRBD2. V lost 6 bases and J lost 5; bases outside the gene matches: 11. Looked up from germline, CDR1 is DFQATT and CDR2 is SNEGSKA (reference sequence). The CDR3 is 14 residues long. CDR3 sequence: CSAPREGGRETQYF. DNA for the CDR3: TGCAGTGCCCCCCGGGAGGGAGGGAGGGAGACCCAGTACTTC.

In regard to this clonotype: A read error is possible here, since a much larger clone lies one base away. The chain recombines TRBV20-1 with TRBJ1-2; D is unclear. This CDR3 spans 8 amino acids. CDR1 is DFQATT and CDR2 is SNEGSKA in the germline V gene (reference sequence). Deletions cut 4 bases from V and 8 bases from J, with 2 bases between. DNA of the CDR3: TGCAGTGCTAAGGGCTACACCTTC. Translating gives CSAKGYTF.

This clonotype was observed many times. V is TRBV6-1 and J is TRBJ2-1, with D possibly TRBD2 on 6 matching bases. The CDR3 contains 15 residues. The germline V gene encodes CDR1 MNHNS and CDR2 SASEGT. Trimming left V 5 bases short and J 10 bases short, with 21 bases between. CDR3 loop: CASSSAGLNAGEQFF. CDR3 nucleotide sequence: TGTGCCAGCAGTTCAGCGGGTTTAAACGCAGGCGAGCAGTTCTTC.

This clonotype was observed at least ten times. The chain has TRBV28 and TRBJ2-3; 7 positions agree with TRBD1. The CDR3 runs 14 residues. CDR1 is MDHEN and CDR2 is SYDVKM in the germline V gene. The J segment lost 5 bases and the V segment lost 5 bases, leaving 7 bases of the junction unmatched. The CDR3 loop reads CASSIRQGRDTQYF. CDR3 nucleotides: TGTGCCAGCAGTATAAGACAGGGAAGAGATACGCAGTATTTT.

V is TRBV6-1 and J is TRBJ1-1, with D unresolved. V was clipped by 6 bases and J by 5 bases, with 16 bases between them. This CDR3 region has 14 residues. Per the germline V gene, CDR1 is MNHNS and CDR2 is SASEGT. The CDR3 DNA is TGTGCCAGCAGCGGCGCCGGGGTACCGACTGAAGCTTTCTTT. This codes for CASSGAGVPTEAFF.

The chain employs TRBV5-1 and TRBJ2-5, with D tentatively TRBD2 (6 bases). V gave up 6 bases and J gave up 4 bases, with 16 bases separating them. CDR3 size: 14 residues. From germline, CDR1 is SGHRS and CDR2 YFSETQ. Here the CDR3 DNA reads TGCGCCAGCAAGCGTCGGAACGGGGGAGAGACCCAGTACTTC. It specifies CASKRRNGGETQYF. The full variable domain, with the rest looked up from reference TRBV5-1 and TRBJ2-5, is KAGVTQTPRYLIKTRGQQVTLSCSPISGHRSVSWYQQTPGQGLQFLFEYFSETQRNKGNFPGRFSGRQFSNSRSEMNVSTLELGDSALYLCASKRRNGGETQYFGPGTRLLVL.

This clonotype was observed at least ten times. This chain links TRBV18 with TRBJ2-3; D ambiguous. CDR1 KGHSH and CDR2 LQKENI come from the germline V gene. Trimming removed 4 bases from V and 4 bases from J, with 9 bases in between. The CDR3 is 13 amino acids. CDR3 loop: CASSHPQPDTQYF. Written as DNA, the CDR3 is TGTGCCAGCTCACACCCGCAGCCAGATACGCAGTATTTT.

This clonotype was observed many times. The chain combines TRBV18 with TRBJ1-1; TRBD1 might be the D (6 bases). With 4 bases removed from V and 0 bases from J, the gap between germline ends came to 18 bases. The CDR3 extends over 17 amino acids. The germline CDR1 and CDR2 sequences are KGHSH and LQKENI. The CDR3 here is CASSRTGKSPMNTEAFF. The CDR3 coding sequence is TGTGCCAGCTCACGTACAGGGAAAAGCCCCATGAACACTGAAGCTTTCTTT.

This clonotype has ten or more counts. The chain joins TRBV27 to TRBJ1-6; the D gene is possibly TRBD1 (5 bases). Germline assignment: CDR1 MNHEY and CDR2 SMNVEV (reference sequence). The CDR3 runs to 18 residues. V lost 6 bases to trimming and J lost 2 bases, with 20 bases between them. The CDR3 protein is CASSRALGGITYNSPLHF. CDR3 sequence (DNA): TGTGCCAGCAGCCGAGCCCTTGGGGGTATCACCTATAATTCACCCCTCCACTTT.

This clonotype was counted only a few times. The chain couples TRBV6-6 to TRBJ2-2, with D possibly called TRBD1 or TRBD2 (5 bases each). Germline CDR1 is MNHNY and CDR2 is SVGAGI (reference sequence). The V end lost 2 bases, the J end lost 2 bases, and 12 bases lay between the germline ends. This CDR3 is 16 amino acids long. The CDR3, as DNA: TGTGCCAGCAGTTACCCCGGGACCCCAAACACCGGGGAGCTGTTTTTT. This sequence encodes CASSYPGTPNTGELFF.

This clonotype was observed a handful of times. The chain uses TRBV5-4 and TRBJ2-1; 11 positions agree with TRBD1. J was trimmed by 8 bases and V by 4 bases; bases with no gene match: 2. Germline V gene lookup returns CDR1 SGHNT and CDR2 YYREEE (reference sequence). The CDR3 spans 13 residues. Here the CDR3 reads CASSGTGGYEQFF. CDR3 nucleotides: TGTGCCAGCAGCGGGACAGGGGGGTATGAGCAGTTCTTC.

The chain has TRBV27 and TRBJ2-7; D unresolved. Trimming shortened V by 0 bases and J by 2 bases, and 5 bases separated the two germline ends. Germline lookup yields CDR1 MNHEY and CDR2 SMNVEV (reference sequence). This CDR3 region has 13 residues. CDR3 sequence (DNA): TGTGCCAGCAGTTTATCCCATACCTACGAGCAGTACTTC. Its protein is CASSLSHTYEQYF.

V usage is TRBV4-1 and J usage is TRBJ2-1; D not resolved. Trimming took off 8 bases at V and 1 base at J, with 18 bases between the two ends. The CDR3 covers 16 residues. CDR1 is MGHRA and CDR2 is YSYEKL in the germline V gene. DNA for the CDR3: TGCGCCAGCCTCCCTGGCCCATTGGGGTCCTACAATGAGCAGTTCTTC. Protein: CASLPGPLGSYNEQFF.

In its sample, this clonotype was seen a few times. The rearrangement links TRBV7-9 to TRBJ1-4; 8 nucleotides match TRBD1. V shed 5 bases, J shed 8 bases, and the junction held 7 bases outside the gene matches. Germline V gene data show CDR1 as SEHNR and CDR2 as FQNEAQ (reference sequence). This CDR3 is 14 amino acids long. The CDR3 is CASSVGQAGEKLFF. For the CDR3, the DNA is TGTGCCAGCAGCGTGGGACAGGCAGGGGAAAAACTGTTTTTT.